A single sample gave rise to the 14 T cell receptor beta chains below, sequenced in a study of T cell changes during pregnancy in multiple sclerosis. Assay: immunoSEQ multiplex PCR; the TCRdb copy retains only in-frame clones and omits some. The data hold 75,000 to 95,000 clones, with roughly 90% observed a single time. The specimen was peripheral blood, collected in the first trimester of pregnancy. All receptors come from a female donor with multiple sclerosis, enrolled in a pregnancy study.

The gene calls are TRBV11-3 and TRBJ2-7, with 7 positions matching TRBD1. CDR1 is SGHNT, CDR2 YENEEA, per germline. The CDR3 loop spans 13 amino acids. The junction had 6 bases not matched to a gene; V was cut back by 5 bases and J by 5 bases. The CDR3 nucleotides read TGTGCCAGCAGCGTCGAGGGGACAGACGAGCAGTACTTC. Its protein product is CASSVEGTDEQYF. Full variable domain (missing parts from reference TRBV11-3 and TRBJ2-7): EAGVVQSPRYKIIEKKQPVAFWCNPISGHNTLYWYLQNLGQGPELLIRYENEEAVDDSQLPKDRFSAERLKGVDSTLKIQPAELGDSAVYLCASSVEGTDEQYFGPGTRLTVT.

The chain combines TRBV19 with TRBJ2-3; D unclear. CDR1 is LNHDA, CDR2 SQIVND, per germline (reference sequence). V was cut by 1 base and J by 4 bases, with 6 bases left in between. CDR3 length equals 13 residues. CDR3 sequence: CASSIVAADTQYF. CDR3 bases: TGTGCCAGTAGTATAGTTGCGGCAGATACGCAGTATTTT.

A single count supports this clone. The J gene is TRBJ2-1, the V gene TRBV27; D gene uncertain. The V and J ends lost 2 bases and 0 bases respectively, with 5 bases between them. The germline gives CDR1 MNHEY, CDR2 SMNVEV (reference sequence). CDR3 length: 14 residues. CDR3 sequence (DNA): TGTGCCAGCAGTTTAGATAGCTCCTACAATGAGCAGTTCTTC. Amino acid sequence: CASSLDSSYNEQFF.

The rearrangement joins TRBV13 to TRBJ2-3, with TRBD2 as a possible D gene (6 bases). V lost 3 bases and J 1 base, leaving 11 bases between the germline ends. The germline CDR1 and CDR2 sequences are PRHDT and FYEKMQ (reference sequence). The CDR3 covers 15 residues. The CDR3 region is CASSLREGGTDTQYF. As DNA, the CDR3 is TGTGCCAGCAGCTTGCGGGAAGGGGGCACAGATACGCAGTATTTT.

CDR3 DNA sequence: TGCGCCAGCAGCCTCGGGGGGAGGCCCAGCCATGAGCAGTTCTTC. Amino acids: CASSLGGRPSHEQFF. The chain couples TRBV4-1 to TRBJ2-1; TRBD2 matches at 7 bases. The CDR3 contains 15 residues. J was trimmed by 8 bases and V by 4 bases; bases with no gene match: 11. Germline V gene data show CDR1 as MGHRA and CDR2 as YSYEKL.

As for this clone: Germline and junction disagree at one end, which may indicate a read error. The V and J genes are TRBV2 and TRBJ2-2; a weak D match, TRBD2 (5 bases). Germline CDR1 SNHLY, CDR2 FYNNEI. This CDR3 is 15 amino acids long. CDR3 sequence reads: CARSGIGINTGELFF. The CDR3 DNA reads TGTGCCAGGAGTGGAATCGGGATCAACACCGGGGAGCTGTTTTTT.

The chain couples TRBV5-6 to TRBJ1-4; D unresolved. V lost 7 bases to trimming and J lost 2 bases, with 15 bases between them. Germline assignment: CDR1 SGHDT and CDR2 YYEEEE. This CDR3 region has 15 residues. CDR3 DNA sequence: TGTGCCAGCGGATCGCCAGGTGATACTAATGAAAAACTGTTTTTT. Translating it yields CASGSPGDTNEKLFF.

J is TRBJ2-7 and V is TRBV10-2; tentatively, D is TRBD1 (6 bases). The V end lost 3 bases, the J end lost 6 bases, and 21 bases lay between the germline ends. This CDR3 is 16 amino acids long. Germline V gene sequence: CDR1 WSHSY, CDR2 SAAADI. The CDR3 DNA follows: TGCGCCAGCAGTGACCCGGAAACAGGGATGTCGGGCGAGCAGTACTTC. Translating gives CASSDPETGMSGEQYF.

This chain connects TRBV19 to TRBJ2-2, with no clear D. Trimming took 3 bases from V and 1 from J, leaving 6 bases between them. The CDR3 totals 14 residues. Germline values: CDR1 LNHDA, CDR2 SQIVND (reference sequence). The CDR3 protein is CASSIGENTGELFF. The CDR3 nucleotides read TGTGCCAGTAGTATCGGTGAGAACACCGGGGAGCTGTTTTTT.

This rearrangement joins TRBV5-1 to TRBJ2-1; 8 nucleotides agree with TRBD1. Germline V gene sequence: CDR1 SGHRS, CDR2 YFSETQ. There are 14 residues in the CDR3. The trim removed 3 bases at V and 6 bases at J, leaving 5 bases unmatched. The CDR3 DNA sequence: TGCGCCAGCAGCTGGGACAGGTTTGGCAATGAGCAGTTCTTC. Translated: CASSWDRFGNEQFF. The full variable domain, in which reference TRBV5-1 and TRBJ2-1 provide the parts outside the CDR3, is KAGVTQTPRYLIKTRGQQVTLSCSPISGHRSVSWYQQTPGQGLQFLFEYFSETQRNKGNFPGRFSGRQFSNSRSEMNVSTLELGDSALYLCASSWDRFGNEQFFGPGTRLTVL.

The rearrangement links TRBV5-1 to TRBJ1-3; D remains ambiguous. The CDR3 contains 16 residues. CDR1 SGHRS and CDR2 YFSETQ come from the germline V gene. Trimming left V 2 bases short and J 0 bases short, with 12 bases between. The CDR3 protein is CASSLGVLNSGNTIYF. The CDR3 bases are TGCGCCAGCAGCTTAGGAGTCCTAAACTCTGGAAACACCATATATTTT. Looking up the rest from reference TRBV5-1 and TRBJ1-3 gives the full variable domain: KAGVTQTPRYLIKTRGQQVTLSCSPISGHRSVSWYQQTPGQGLQFLFEYFSETQRNKGNFPGRFSGRQFSNSRSEMNVSTLELGDSALYLCASSLGVLNSGNTIYFGEGSWLTVV.

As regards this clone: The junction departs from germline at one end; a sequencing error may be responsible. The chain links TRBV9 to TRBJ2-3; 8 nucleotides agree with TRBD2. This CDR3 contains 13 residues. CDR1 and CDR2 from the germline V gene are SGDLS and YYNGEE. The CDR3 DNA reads TGTGCCAGCAGCATCGGACTAGCAGAAACGCAGTATTTT. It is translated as CASSIGLAETQYF.

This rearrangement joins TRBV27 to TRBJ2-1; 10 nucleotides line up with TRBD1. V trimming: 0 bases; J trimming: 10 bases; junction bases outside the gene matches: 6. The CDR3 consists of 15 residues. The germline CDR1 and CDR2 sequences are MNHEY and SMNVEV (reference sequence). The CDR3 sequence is CASSLSRDRGYEQFF. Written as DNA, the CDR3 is TGTGCCAGCAGTTTATCGAGGGACAGGGGTTACGAGCAGTTCTTC.

The CDR3 nucleotides read TGTGCCAGCAGCCCTGGAGGGGCGCGGTACGAGCAGTACTTC. Protein product: CASSPGGARYEQYF. V and J are TRBV7-9 and TRBJ2-7; D perhaps matches TRBD2 (6 bases). This CDR3 has 14 amino acids. Trimming pared 5 bases from V and 4 bases from J, leaving 15 bases between. Germline V gene lookup returns CDR1 SEHNR and CDR2 FQNEAQ (reference sequence).